The 23 T cell receptor beta chains below were found in one sample sequenced in a study of vaccination effects on CD4 cells after COVID-19. Generated by immunoSEQ multiplex PCR, the TCRdb table keeps only in-frame clones and is missing some. The sample holds 57,000 or so clones, just under 80% seen once. Culture proceeded for 9 to 11 days, and CD4+ T cells were then isolated. Two doses of BNT162b2 or mRNA-1273 vaccine were administered to participants. These receptors are not linked to any known antigen. The sequencing used CD4+ T cells from PBMCs cultured without peptide, collected after COVID-19 vaccination. The receptors shown here come from a human donor who received a COVID-19 vaccine.

The chain couples TRBV6-5 to TRBJ1-1, with D perhaps TRBD1 (5 bases). Germline V CDR1 and CDR2: MNHEY, SVGAGI. Trimming took 2 bases from V and 5 from J, leaving 6 bases between them. The CDR3 extends over 12 amino acids. This chain's CDR3 is CASSYGGTEAFF. The CDR3 nucleotides read TGTGCCAGCAGTTACGGGGGAACTGAAGCTTTCTTT.

This chain uses TRBV7-3 with TRBJ2-2; 9 nucleotides agree with TRBD1. The J segment lost 6 bases and the V segment lost 5 bases, leaving 4 bases of the junction unmatched. The length of the CDR3 is 14 residues. Germline V gene lookup returns CDR1 SGHTA and CDR2 FQGTGA. CDR3 protein: CASSEQGASGELFF. The CDR3 DNA follows: TGTGCCAGCAGCGAACAGGGGGCGTCCGGGGAGCTGTTTTTT.

The V gene is TRBV19, the J gene TRBJ1-2, with D tentatively TRBD1 (6 bases). CDR3 length equals 15 residues. The V gene lost 3 bases and the J gene lost 1 base, with 12 bases spanning the gap. CDR1 and CDR2 (germline): LNHDA, SQIVND (reference sequence). The CDR3 spells CASSIVQGSNYGYTF. CDR3 DNA sequence: TGTGCCAGTAGTATCGTACAGGGAAGTAACTATGGCTACACCTTC.

The genes are TRBV7-8 and TRBJ2-7; no reliable D call. The CDR3 sequence is 11 residues long. V shed 0 bases and J shed 7 bases, with 4 bases lying between them. Germline CDR1 SGHVS, CDR2 FQNEAQ. As DNA, the CDR3 is TGTGCCAGCAGCTTAGCGAGGGAGCAGTACTTC. Its protein is CASSLAREQYF. The complete variable domain, with remaining parts taken from reference TRBV7-8 and TRBJ2-7, reads GAGVSQSPRYKVAKRGQDVALRCDPISGHVSLFWYQQALGQGPEFLTYFQNEAQLDKSGLPSDRFFAERPEGSVSTLKIQRTQQEDSAVYLCASSLAREQYFGPGTRLTVT.

The chain links TRBV30 to TRBJ2-2, with 8 bases that match TRBD2. From germline, CDR1 is GTSNPN and CDR2 SVGIG (reference sequence). The CDR3 sequence is 15 residues long. After removal of 0 bases from V and 6 bases from J, the junction contained 6 bases not matched to a gene. The CDR3 region is CAWSVLAAGPGELFF. Written as DNA, the CDR3 is TGTGCCTGGAGTGTACTAGCGGCAGGACCCGGGGAGCTGTTTTTT.

This chain joins TRBV6-5 and TRBJ2-7; maybe TRBD2 (6 bases). The germline V gene encodes CDR1 MNHEY and CDR2 SVGAGI. CDR3 length equals 11 residues. V shed 10 bases and J shed 3 bases, with 10 bases lying between them. Here the CDR3 reads CATRGIYEQYF. The CDR3 region has the DNA TGTGCCACCCGCGGGATCTACGAGCAGTACTTC.

This chain connects TRBV6-5 to TRBJ1-2; 8 bases align to TRBD1. Looked up from germline, CDR1 is MNHEY and CDR2 is SVGAGI. Unmatched junction bases numbered 7, after V lost 5 bases and J lost 5 bases. The CDR3 loop spans 14 amino acids. The CDR3 loop reads CASSPTDRAYGYTF. CDR3 bases: TGTGCCAGCAGTCCCACGGACAGGGCTTATGGCTACACCTTC.

This clone was detected only once. The rearrangement joins TRBV11-3 to TRBJ2-1, with 11 bases lining up with TRBD2. J gave up 3 bases and V 2 bases, and 0 bases lay outside the gene matches. This CDR3 has 15 amino acids. Per germline, CDR1 SGHNT and CDR2 YENEEA. The CDR3 is CASSLLAGGYNEQFF. The CDR3 DNA is TGTGCCAGCAGCTTACTAGCGGGGGGCTACAATGAGCAGTTCTTC.

The J gene is TRBJ1-1, the V gene TRBV29-1; D is undetermined. The CDR3 contains 11 residues. CDR1 SQVTM and CDR2 ANQGSEA come from the germline V gene. V lost 5 bases, J lost 4 bases, and 8 bases lay in between. CDR3 residues: CSVTFGTEAFF. CDR3 bases: TGCAGCGTTACTTTCGGCACTGAAGCTTTCTTT.

The rearrangement joins TRBV18 to TRBJ1-1; TRBD1 matches 7 bases. Germline V gene sequence: CDR1 KGHSH, CDR2 LQKENI. The CDR3 runs 13 residues. Trimming removed 4 bases from V and 8 bases from J; junction bases left unmatched: 7. DNA of the CDR3: TGTGCCAGCTCACTAAATCGGGACAGCGAAGCTTTCTTT. It yields the protein CASSLNRDSEAFF. The full variable domain, completed using reference TRBV18 and TRBJ1-1, is NAGVMQNPRHLVRRRGQEARLRCSPMKGHSHVYWYRQLPEEGLKFMVYLQKENIIDESGMPKERFSAEFPKEGPSILRIQQVVRGDSAAYFCASSLNRDSEAFFGQGTRLTVV.

This clone has only a few counts. J is TRBJ2-7 and V is TRBV15, with TRBD1 identical over 9 bases. The CDR3 loop spans 21 amino acids. With 0 bases clipped from V and 5 bases from J, the junction kept 23 bases outside the gene matches. CDR1 and CDR2 from the germline V gene are LNHNV and YYDKDF (reference sequence). The CDR3: CATSRDGSLGYKPGQGDEQYF. For the CDR3, the DNA is TGTGCCACCAGCAGAGATGGGTCTCTTGGGTATAAACCGGGACAGGGAGACGAGCAGTACTTC. The full variable domain, with the rest looked up from reference TRBV15 and TRBJ2-7, is DAMVIQNPRYQVTQFGKPVTLSCSQTLNHNVMYWYQQKSSQAPKLLFHYYDKDFNNEADTPDNFQSRRPNTSFCFLDIRSPGLGDTAMYLCATSRDGSLGYKPGQGDEQYFGPGTRLTVT.

The J gene is TRBJ2-2, the V gene TRBV7-9; D is ambiguous. The V end lost 3 bases, the J end lost 3 bases, and 2 bases lay between the germline ends. Germline V CDR1 and CDR2: SEHNR, FQNEAQ (reference sequence). This CDR3 region has 12 residues. CDR3 loop: CASSLDTGELFF. DNA of the CDR3: TGTGCCAGCAGCTTGGACACCGGGGAGCTGTTTTTT.

The chain couples TRBV2 to TRBJ2-5; perhaps D is TRBD1 or TRBD2 (6 bases each). V lost 4 bases, J lost 4 bases, and 16 bases lay in between. Germline V gene data show CDR1 as SNHLY and CDR2 as FYNNEI. The CDR3 loop spans 15 amino acids. CDR3 protein: CASSGGLGGRETQYF. In nucleotides, the CDR3 is TGTGCCAGCAGTGGGGGTTTAGGGGGGCGAGAGACCCAGTACTTC.

This clone was seen more than once but under ten times. The chain combines TRBV4-2 with TRBJ1-6; D remains ambiguous. Germline V gives CDR1 LGHNA, CDR2 YNFKEQ. Trimming took off 0 bases at V and 0 bases at J, with 6 bases between the two ends. The CDR3 spans 16 residues. CDR3 DNA: TGTGCCAGCAGCCAAGAAGGTGGCTCCTATAATTCACCCCTCCACTTT. Translating it yields CASSQEGGSYNSPLHF.

The gene calls are TRBV19 and TRBJ2-2; no clear D. Germline CDR1 reads LNHDA; CDR2 reads SQIVND (reference sequence). The CDR3 runs 15 residues. V was clipped by 1 base and J by 0 bases, with 6 bases between them. The CDR3 region has the DNA TGTGCCAGTAGTATAGGCAGAGCGAACACCGGGGAGCTGTTTTTT. Amino acids: CASSIGRANTGELFF.

The J gene is TRBJ2-7, the V gene TRBV3-1 (or the pseudogene TRBV3-2), with 9 positions matching TRBD1. Germline CDR1 LGHDT, CDR2 YNNKEL (reference sequence). The V gene end was trimmed by 4 bases and the J gene end by 2 bases; junction bases not matched to a gene: 6. This CDR3 has 15 residues. The CDR3 nucleotides read TGTGCCAGCAGCCGACGGACAGGGGTTCCCTACGAGCAGTACTTC. It translates to CASSRRTGVPYEQYF.

The chain combines TRBV2 with TRBJ2-1; maybe TRBD2 (6 bases). Germline CDR1 is SNHLY and CDR2 is FYNNEI. The CDR3 length is 17 residues. V lost 6 bases and J lost 0, with 18 bases in between. DNA for the CDR3: TGTGCCAGCAGGGGGGGAATAGCCGTCAGCTCCTACAATGAGCAGTTCTTC. Its protein product is CASRGGIAVSSYNEQFF.

This clone was picked up a small number of times. The chain couples TRBV29-1 to TRBJ2-2; D not resolved. Germline CDR1 and CDR2: SQVTM and ANQGSEA. The CDR3 runs to 11 residues. V was clipped by 5 bases and J by 3 bases, with 4 bases between them. The CDR3 DNA reads TGCAGCGTTTCCCACACCGGGGAGCTGTTTTTT. Translation: CSVSHTGELFF.

This clone was picked up a small number of times. V usage is TRBV2 and J usage is TRBJ1-1; D uncertain. CDR3 length: 12 amino acids. Germline CDR1 is SNHLY and CDR2 is FYNNEI. V was shortened by 4 bases and J by 1 base, with 4 bases between the two germline ends. The CDR3 sequence is CASSVSNTEAFF. The CDR3 DNA reads TGTGCCAGCAGTGTATCGAACACTGAAGCTTTCTTT.

This chain links TRBV10-3 with TRBJ2-7, with 9 bases fitting TRBD2. This CDR3 has 16 residues. Germline V CDR1 and CDR2: ENHRY, SYGVKD. With V trimmed by 6 bases and J by 1 base, 10 bases remained unmatched. The CDR3 is CAISLRVAGDSYEQYF. CDR3 in DNA: TGTGCCATCAGCCTCCGGGTAGCGGGGGATTCCTACGAGCAGTACTTC.

The chain uses TRBV5-4 and TRBJ2-3; TRBD2 matches 8 bases. The CDR3 is made up of 14 amino acids. The junction had 7 bases not matched to a gene; V was cut back by 4 bases and J by 6 bases. CDR1 is SGHNT, CDR2 YYREEE, per germline (reference sequence). The chain's CDR3 is CASSGSAGADTQYF. In nucleotides, the CDR3 is TGTGCCAGCAGCGGGTCAGCGGGAGCGGATACGCAGTATTTT.

J is TRBJ1-1 and V is TRBV11-1; unclear D gene. V lost 3 bases to trimming and J lost 2 bases, with 13 bases between them. The CDR3 has 15 residues. Per the germline V gene, CDR1 is SGHAT and CDR2 is FQDESV (reference sequence). DNA for the CDR3: TGTGCCAGCAGCTTTGGCTGGAAAGGAAACACTGAAGCTTTCTTT. Amino acid sequence: CASSFGWKGNTEAFF.

This clone rates as large. This chain uses TRBV5-5 with TRBJ1-5; unclear D gene. The CDR3 has 16 amino acids. With 4 bases removed from V and 0 bases from J, the gap between germline ends came to 14 bases. Per germline, CDR1 SGHKS and CDR2 YYEKEE (reference sequence). Written as DNA, the CDR3 is TGTGCCAGCAGCCCCGGAGCTTTGGTTAGCAATCAGCCCCAGCATTTT. Encoded protein: CASSPGALVSNQPQHF.